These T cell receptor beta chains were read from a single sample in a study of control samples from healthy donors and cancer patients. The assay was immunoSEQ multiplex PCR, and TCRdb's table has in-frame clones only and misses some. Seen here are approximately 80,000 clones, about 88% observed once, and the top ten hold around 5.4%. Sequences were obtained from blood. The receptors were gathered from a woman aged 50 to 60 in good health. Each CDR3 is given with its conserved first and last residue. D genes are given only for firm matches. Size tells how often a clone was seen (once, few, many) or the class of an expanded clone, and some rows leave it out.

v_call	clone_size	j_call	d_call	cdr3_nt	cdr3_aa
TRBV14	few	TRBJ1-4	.	TGTGCCAGCAGCCAAGTGGGAAATGAAAAACTGTTTTTT	CASSQVGNEKLFF
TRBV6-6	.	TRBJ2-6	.	TGTGCCAGCAGTACTATAGATTCTGGGGCCAACGTCCTGACTTTC	CASSTIDSGANVLTF
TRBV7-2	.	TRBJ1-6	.	TGTGCCAGCAGCCCCTTTAATTCACCCCTCCACTTT	CASSPFNSPLHF
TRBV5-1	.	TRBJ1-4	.	TGCGCCAGCAGCTCCGGAGAAGCTAATGAAAAACTGTTTTTT	CASSSGEANEKLFF
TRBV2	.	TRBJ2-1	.	TGTGCCAGCACTGGGGGGTTTTTATCCAATGAGCAGTTCTTC	CASTGGFLSNEQFF
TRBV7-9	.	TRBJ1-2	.	TGTGCCAGCAGCCTAACAGGGTCCGATGGCTACACCTTC	CASSLTGSDGYTF
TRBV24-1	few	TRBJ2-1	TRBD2	TGTGCCACCAGTGATTTGGAGCGGGGCCTCAATGAGCAGTTCTTC	CATSDLERGLNEQFF
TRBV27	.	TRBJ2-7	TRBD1	TGTGCCAGCCTAAGAGACAACAGGGGGCCAAACTCCTACGAGCAGTACTTC	CASLRDNRGPNSYEQYF
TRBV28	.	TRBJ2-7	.	TGTGCCAGCAGTCCACTTGAGACAGTTGGAGGTCGCGAGCAGTACTTC	CASSPLETVGGREQYF
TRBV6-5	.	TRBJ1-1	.	TGTGCCAGCAGTTACATCCAGGGTGGCACTGAAGCTTTCTTT	CASSYIQGGTEAFF
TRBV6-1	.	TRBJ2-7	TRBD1	TGTGCCAGCAGTGAGCCACAGGGGTACAGCGAGCAGTACTTC	CASSEPQGYSEQYF
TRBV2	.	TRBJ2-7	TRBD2	TGTGCCAGCAGCGCCTCGGCGTCAGGCGGGGGGCCTTTC	CASSASASGGGPF
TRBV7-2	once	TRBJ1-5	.	TGTGCCAGCAGCTTCCGGGCCGCCTATAGCAATCAGCCCCAGCATTTT	CASSFRAAYSNQPQHF
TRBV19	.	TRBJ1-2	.	TGTGCCAGTAGTACCGGAGCTACAAGAGGCTACACCTTC	CASSTGATRGYTF
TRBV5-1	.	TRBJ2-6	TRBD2	TGCGCCAGCAGCTTGTGGGCGGGGGAACTCTCTGGGGCCAACGTCCTGACTTTC	CASSLWAGELSGANVLTF
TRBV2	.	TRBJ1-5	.	TGTGCCAGCAGTAATCAGGGGTCCCAGCATTTT	CASSNQGSQHF
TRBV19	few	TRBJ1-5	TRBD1	TGTGCCAGTAGTATAGTCGGACAGGAGGGGATTCAGCCCCAGCATTTT	CASSIVGQEGIQPQHF
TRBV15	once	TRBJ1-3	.	TGTGCCACCAGCAGAGATTTTGGAAACACCATATATTTT	CATSRDFGNTIYF
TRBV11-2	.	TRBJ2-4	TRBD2	TGTGCCAGCAGCTTAGGCGGGGGGCTTAACATTCAGTACTTC	CASSLGGGLNIQYF
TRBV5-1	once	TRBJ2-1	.	TGCGCCAGCAGCTTGGATTTGGACAATGAGCAGTTCTTC	CASSLDLDNEQFF
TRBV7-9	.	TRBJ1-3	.	TGTGCCAGCAGCCTTAACAGGGTAACAGGAAACACCATATATTTT	CASSLNRVTGNTIYF
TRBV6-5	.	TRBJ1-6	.	TGTGCCAGCAGTCGGGACGGAGATAATTCACCCCTCCACTTT	CASSRDGDNSPLHF
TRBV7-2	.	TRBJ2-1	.	TGTGCCAGCAGCTTAGAGAGGTTGAATGAGCAGTTCTTC	CASSLERLNEQFF
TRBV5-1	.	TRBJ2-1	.	TGCGCCAGCAGACTGGGCCAGACTAGGGGTGAGCAGTTCTTC	CASRLGQTRGEQFF
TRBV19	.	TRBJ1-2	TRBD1	TGTGCCAGCAGAACCGGGACAGAAAAACCTAACTATGGCTACACCTTC	CASRTGTEKPNYGYTF
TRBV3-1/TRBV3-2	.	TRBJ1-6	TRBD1	TGTGCCAGCAGCCGCCTTGGACAGGGACAATCACCCCTCCACTTT	CASSRLGQGQSPLHF
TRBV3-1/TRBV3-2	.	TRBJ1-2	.	TGTGCCAGCAGCCAAGAGGGGAGGTACGGCTACACCTTC	CASSQEGRYGYTF
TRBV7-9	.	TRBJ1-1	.	TGTGCCAGCAGCTGGGGGTTGGGGAACACTGAAGCTTTCTTT	CASSWGLGNTEAFF
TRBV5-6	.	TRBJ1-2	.	TGTGCCAGCAGTCCTACAAGATTCTATGGCTACACCTTC	CASSPTRFYGYTF
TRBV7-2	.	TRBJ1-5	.	TGTGCCAGCAGCTTACAGGCGAATCAGCCCCAGCATTTT	CASSLQANQPQHF
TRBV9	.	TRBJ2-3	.	TGTGCCAGCACCACAACAGGGCTAGCCGCAGGAGATACGCAGTATTTT	CASTTTGLAAGDTQYF
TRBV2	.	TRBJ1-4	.	TGTGCCAGCAGTGAAGCGGGGGCGTCTAATGAAAAACTGTTTTTT	CASSEAGASNEKLFF
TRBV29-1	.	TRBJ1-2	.	TGCAGCGTTGAGTCAGGAGCTAACTATGGCTACACCTTC	CSVESGANYGYTF
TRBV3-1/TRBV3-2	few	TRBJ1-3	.	TGTGCCAGCAGCTCTACTCAGGGATCCGGAAACACCATATATTTT	CASSSTQGSGNTIYF